This T cell receptor (beta chain) was found in a study of post-analysis software for immune sequencing data. Study background: The disease courses spanned relapsing-remitting, secondary progressive and progressive-relapsing forms of multiple sclerosis.

Study-wide points: Roughly 5 TRBV segments, TRBV5-6, TRBV5-1 and TRBV20-1 among them, were found more frequent in patients than controls. Controls had significantly higher normalized Chao1 diversity than multiple sclerosis patients.

The table lists this clonotype with a few counts. What it binds is not known. The ends lost 5 bases at V and 2 bases at J; junction bases unmatched: 5. CDR3 length: 15 residues. The germline CDR1 and CDR2 sequences are KGHSH and LQKENI. Presence of unique molecular identifiers characterized the TCR beta cDNA libraries. TCRdb analysed the PCR reads with MiXCR anew, one entry per CDR3 protein. The sample yields about 820,000 distinct CDR3 sequences, approximately 53% seen once. This chain joins TRBV18 and TRBJ1-2, with 10 bases that match TRBD1. This receptor was obtained from a girl between 10 and 17 years old with multiple sclerosis. Sequencing used blood. Here the CDR3 DNA reads TGTGCCAGCTCAACCCGGACAGGGGGAAACTATGGCTACACCTTC. It translates to CASSTRTGGNYGYTF.